The sample holds many counts of the clone carrying this T cell receptor (beta chain). Its target is not known. The sample belongs to a study of breast tumors, draining lymph nodes, adjacent tissues. Study-wide points: The data were judged consistent with most tumor T cells coming from lymph node and expanding in tumor. The lymph node origin of tumor T cells was framed as consistent with a hypothesis, not demonstrated.

TCRdb redid the calling of the multiplex PCR reads with MiXCR, one entry per CDR3 protein. This sample has about 100,000 distinct CDR3 sequences, with 21% found just once. The CDR3 covers 14 residues. Germline V gives CDR1 SGHAT, CDR2 FQDESV (reference sequence). With V trimmed by 7 bases and J by 0 bases, 5 bases remained unmatched. Breast cancer patients provided tissue from their axillary draining lymph nodes. The gene calls are TRBV11-1 and TRBJ2-5; 7 positions agree with TRBD2. Material for sequencing was axillary lymph node tissue. The sequence derives from a female donor with breast cancer. Some clones in this sample may be carry-over from other donors' samples. The CDR3 DNA reads as TGTGCCAGCACCACCAGCGGGGACCAAGAGACCCAGTACTTC. It specifies CASTTSGDQETQYF.